This T cell receptor (beta chain) derives from a study of T cells in Graves' hyperthyroidism and ophthalmopathy. Amplified TCR beta CDR3 regions derived from RNA transcripts. An initial round of RT-PCR targeting the TCR CDR3 relied on the HTBI primer set. TCRdb independently ran MiXCR on the multiplex PCR reads; one entry per CDR3 protein. The top ten hold about 38% of the sample, which has about 380,000 distinct CDR3 sequences, roughly 20% seen once. Patients showing uncontrolled infection, other autoimmune disease, pregnancy or lactation were ineligible. V dropped 0 bases and J dropped 8; count of bases not matched to a gene: 4. Looked up from germline, CDR1 is MGHRA and CDR2 is YSYEKL. The CDR3 has 14 residues. This clonotype turned up a few times.

Sequences were obtained from blood. The rearrangement links TRBV4-1 to TRBJ2-3, with TRBD2 matching over 8 bases. The origin of this receptor is a man younger than 35 with Graves' ophthalmopathy. CDR3 sequence reads: CASSQERREGTQYF. The CDR3 nucleotides are TGCGCCAGCAGCCAAGAGCGACGGGAGGGTACGCAGTATTTT.